The 5 T cell receptor beta chains below all came from one sample that was sequenced in a study of immune evolution from preneoplasia to lung adenocarcinoma (dated by TCRdb to the early 2020s). The library was obtained by the immunoSEQ multiplex PCR assay. TCRdb carries this immuneACCESS record with in-frame sequences only. Its versions omit some clonotypes, under half of them owing to an unresolved V gene in the studies checked, with the rest unexplained. This sample lists about 4,900 clones; roughly 76% were detected once. Around 10% of the sample is held by the ten biggest clonotypes. Sequenced: FFPE minimally invasive lung adenocarcinoma tissue. Sample cell subset or site, as interpreted from the label and publication: micro-invasive lung adenocarcinoma (MIA). These receptor sequences come from a person aged 55-80 years with lung adenocarcinoma.

This clone showed up just once. V usage is TRBV30 and J usage is TRBJ1-1; a weak D match, TRBD1 (5 bases). The V gene's germline CDR1 is GTSNPN and CDR2 SVGIG (reference sequence). The CDR3 sequence is 13 residues long. V was pared by 6 bases and J by 2 bases, with 13 bases between. The CDR3 protein is CACRRQLNTEAFF. The DNA of the CDR3 is TGTGCCTGCAGACGACAGTTAAACACTGAAGCTTTCTTT.

The chain carries TRBV5-1 and TRBJ1-6, with TRBD1 identical over 8 bases. Germline CDR1 is SGHRS and CDR2 is YFSETQ. CDR3 length: 14 residues. The V segment lost 4 bases and the J segment 6 bases; nucleotides outside the gene matches: 3. The CDR3 loop reads CASSRTGSNSPLHF. CDR3 in DNA: TGCGCCAGCAGCCGGACAGGGTCTAATTCACCCCTCCACTTT.

The chain joins TRBV29-1 to TRBJ1-2; no firm D call. The CDR3 runs 12 residues. Looked up from germline, CDR1 is SQVTM and CDR2 is ANQGSEA. Trimming left V 4 bases short and J 9 bases short, with 15 bases between. DNA of the CDR3: TGCAGCGTTGGTGCGTGGGAATTGAGCTACACCTTC. Its protein is CSVGAWELSYTF.

The chain joins TRBV27 to TRBJ2-5; D might be TRBD2 (5 bases). Per the germline V gene, CDR1 is MNHEY and CDR2 is SMNVEV (reference sequence). V lost 2 bases and J lost 4, with 8 bases in between. There are 13 residues in the CDR3. CDR3 DNA sequence: TGTGCCAGCAGTTTAGCCGGGGTAGAGACCCAGTACTTC. It yields the protein CASSLAGVETQYF.

The V and J genes are TRBV21-1 and TRBJ2-1; TRBD1 was called by the table and not checked on the DNA. TRBV21-1 is a documented pseudogene. The CDR3 totals 12 residues. DNA for the CDR3: TGTGCCAGCAGCAAGGCTCTCATGGGCAGGTTCTTC. Residues: CASSKALMGRFF.